This T cell receptor beta chain was sequenced for a study of T cell repertoires in cytomegalovirus infection. MiXCR, run by TCRdb on the reads, gives a single entry per CDR3 protein. The profile shows about 570,000 distinct CDR3 sequences, approximately 40% of them singletons. This CDR3 spans 15 amino acids. Germline V gene sequence: CDR1 SEHNR, CDR2 FQNEAQ (reference sequence). Trimming removed 1 base at V and 5 bases at J, with 14 bases between. Details on this clonotype: Its specificity is not known.

The material sequenced was cultured PBMCs, taken from culture after CMV antigen stimulation. The chain uses TRBV7-9 and TRBJ1-1; tentatively, D is TRBD1 (6 bases). The sequence derives from a human donor in good health (CMV status not recorded). Some clones in this sample may be carry-over from other donors' samples. CDR3 residues: CASSLEGGLWTEAFF. CDR3 sequence (DNA): TGTGCCAGCAGCTTAGAAGGGGGGCTCTGGACTGAAGCTTTCTTT.